This TCR beta chain appears in the sequencing data of a study of monozygotic twins with inflammatory bowel disease. The unique tags termed UMIs, each holding a 6-nucleotide sample barcode, were added by means of template switching. TCRdb reprocessed the 5' RACE reads and stores each CDR3 protein as one record, lacking DNA. The sample table includes hundreds of thousands of distinct CDR3 sequences. Study findings and constraints: Ultimately, a single strong signal or clonotype associated with IBD was not supported. Fewer shared clonotypes with others were found in IBD patients than in healthy twins, especially with disease activity. Diversity of TCRbeta measured by inverse Simpson was lower in IBD patients than in healthy co-twins.

Comment on this clonotype: As yet, its antigen is unknown.

This CDR3 region has 14 residues. Looked up from germline, CDR1 is SEHNR and CDR2 is FQNEAQ (reference sequence). The J gene is TRBJ1-2, the V gene TRBV7-9; TCRdb outputs TRBD1, but without DNA this stays unchecked. Sequenced sample: blood. The clonotype comes from a human donor with ulcerative colitis or Crohn's disease, or a healthy co-twin of an affected twin (not recorded which). CDR3 residues: CASSYGQGAYGYTF.